This passage covers 15 T cell receptor beta chains from one sample sequenced in a study of PD-1 blockade in classical Hodgkin lymphoma. TCRdb keeps only in-frame clones here, not all; method: immunoSEQ multiplex PCR. The data show more than 45,000 clones, just under 75% seen once. Exposure to brentuximab vedotin varied, and each patient had relapsed following autologous stem cell transplantation. The sequences come from peripheral blood mononuclear cells (PBMCs), collected before the second cycle of nivolumab. The source of these receptors is a human donor with classical Hodgkin lymphoma.

The V call is TRBV19, the J call TRBJ1-2; D is uncertain. The CDR3 is 13 residues long. The V end was cut by 5 bases, the J end by 4 bases, with 11 bases between. The germline V gene has CDR1 LNHDA and CDR2 SQIVND (reference sequence). The CDR3 DNA reads TGTGCCAGTAGTGCCAGAAACTTCTATGGCTACACCTTC. Its translation: CASSARNFYGYTF. Full variable domain (rest looked up from reference TRBV19 and TRBJ1-2): DGGITQSPKYLFRKEGQNVTLSCEQNLNHDAMYWYRQDPGQGLRLIYYSQIVNDFQKGDIAEGYSVSREKKESFPLTVTSAQKNPTAFYLCASSARNFYGYTFGSGTRLTVV.

CDR3 protein: CASSERAGAGNTIYF. For the CDR3, the DNA is TGTGCCAGCAGTGAAAGGGCAGGGGCTGGAAACACCATATATTTT. The chain recombines TRBV6-1 with TRBJ1-3; a weak D match, TRBD1 (6 bases). V dropped 2 bases and J dropped 2 bases, with 10 bases sitting between them. The germline V gene has CDR1 MNHNS and CDR2 SASEGT. This CDR3 comprises 15 residues.

The CDR3 spells CASSPRTSGQETQYF. CDR3 nucleotides: TGCGCCAGCAGCCCCCGGACTAGCGGACAAGAGACCCAGTACTTC. The chain recombines TRBV4-3 with TRBJ2-5, with 10 nucleotides matching TRBD2. The germline V gene encodes CDR1 LGHNA and CDR2 YSLEER. With V trimmed by 4 bases and J by 2 bases, 4 bases remained unmatched. The CDR3 totals 15 residues.

The chain uses TRBV9 and TRBJ2-3; 8 positions agree with TRBD2. Germline CDR1 reads SGDLS; CDR2 reads YYNGEE. J lost 4 bases, V lost 5 bases, and 9 bases had no gene match. The CDR3 length is 15 residues. For the CDR3, the DNA is TGTGCCAGCAGTCGGCGGGGGGTGGGGTCAGATACGCAGTATTTT. Protein product: CASSRRGVGSDTQYF.

The genes are TRBV15 and TRBJ2-4, with D perhaps TRBD1 (5 bases). CDR1 is LNHNV, CDR2 YYDKDF, per germline (reference sequence). Trimming left V 2 bases short and J 0 bases short, with 17 bases between. CDR3 length equals 18 residues. CDR3 in DNA: TGTGCCACCAGCAGAAGGGCCTTGGCAGGGCTAGCCAAAAACATTCAGTACTTC. Protein sequence: CATSRRALAGLAKNIQYF.

As DNA, the CDR3 is TGTGCCAGCAGGGCCAGGGGATTCCAAGAGACCCAGTACTTC. The encoded protein is CASRARGFQETQYF. This chain connects TRBV6-5 to TRBJ2-5; TRBD1 is a possible D gene (6 bases). Germline CDR1 and CDR2: MNHEY and SVGAGI. The CDR3 sequence is 14 residues long. Trimming removed 6 bases from V and 1 base from J, with 12 bases in between.

The chain recombines TRBV7-9 with TRBJ2-7, with TRBD1 matching 9 bases. V lost 4 bases, J lost 2 bases, and 3 bases stayed unmatched. In germline, CDR1 is SEHNR, CDR2 FQNEAQ (reference sequence). The CDR3 contains 14 residues. This chain's CDR3 is CASSSGTGTYEQYF. CDR3 DNA: TGTGCCAGCAGCTCCGGGACAGGGACCTACGAGCAGTACTTC.

This clone occurred once. The CDR3 bases are TGTGCCAGTAGTATAGGGACAGACAACTATGGCTACACCTTC. It specifies CASSIGTDNYGYTF. This chain connects TRBV19 to TRBJ1-2, with a weak D call TRBD1 (6 bases). Germline CDR1 reads LNHDA; CDR2 reads SQIVND (reference sequence). The ends were cut back, 1 base at V and 2 bases at J, with 8 bases in the middle. This CDR3 spans 14 amino acids.

The chain has TRBV30 and TRBJ1-1; weak D call: TRBD1 (5 bases). V lost 4 bases to trimming and J lost 0 bases, with 15 bases between them. This CDR3 contains 15 residues. Germline loops: CDR1 GTSNPN, CDR2 SVGIG (reference sequence). The CDR3 nucleotides read TGTGCCTGGACCTTTTGGGGGACCTTGAACACTGAAGCTTTCTTT. Translating it yields CAWTFWGTLNTEAFF.

The chain is built from TRBV19 and TRBJ2-2; no clear D gene. Trimming shortened V by 4 bases and J by 3 bases, and 3 bases separated the two germline ends. CDR3 length: 12 residues. Germline V lookup: CDR1 LNHDA, CDR2 SQIVND (reference sequence). For the CDR3, the DNA is TGTGCCAGTAGTAGACACACCGGGGAGCTGTTTTTT. It codes for CASSRHTGELFF.

J is TRBJ1-2 and V is TRBV2; D gene unclear. This CDR3 has 12 amino acids. In germline, CDR1 is SNHLY, CDR2 FYNNEI. The V gene lost 4 bases and the J gene lost 8 bases, with 11 bases spanning the gap. The CDR3 DNA follows: TGTGCCAGCAGTGCTGGGAGGGTCGGCTACACCTTC. This encodes CASSAGRVGYTF. The variable domain in full, with the rest retrieved from reference TRBV2 and TRBJ1-2, is EPEVTQTPSHQVTQMGQEVILRCVPISNHLYFYWYRQILGQKVEFLVSFYNNEISEKSEIFDDQFSVERPDGSNFTLKIRSTKLEDSAMYFCASSAGRVGYTFGSGTRLTVV.

The DNA of the CDR3 is TGTGCCAGCAGTCGTATATCGTACGAGCAGTACTTC. This encodes CASSRISYEQYF. The chain links TRBV11-2 to TRBJ2-7; no definite D call. V lost 6 bases and J lost 4, with 10 bases in between. The CDR3 is made up of 12 amino acids. Germline assignment: CDR1 SGHAT and CDR2 FQNNGV.

This sequence joins TRBV7-9 and TRBJ1-1; no firm D call. The CDR3 runs 11 residues. V gave up 7 bases and J gave up 3 bases, with 6 bases separating them. Germline V gives CDR1 SEHNR, CDR2 FQNEAQ (reference sequence). The CDR3 coding sequence is TGTGCCAGCACCCGTCACACTGAAGCTTTCTTT. Residues: CASTRHTEAFF.

The CDR3 DNA reads TGTGCCAGCACCCCGGGACAGGGGGTTTACGAGCAGTACTTC. Translated: CASTPGQGVYEQYF. The chain carries TRBV6-6 and TRBJ2-7; 11 nucleotides agree with TRBD1. Trimming cost V 7 bases and J 4 bases; bases outside gene matches: 6. The CDR3 loop spans 14 amino acids. The germline CDR1 and CDR2 sequences are MNHNY and SVGAGI (reference sequence).

The CDR3 DNA is TGTGCCAGCTCACCACCGGGTCGTCCCACAGATACGCAGTATTTT. It encodes CASSPPGRPTDTQYF. This rearrangement joins TRBV18 to TRBJ2-3; D is ambiguous. Looked up from germline, CDR1 is KGHSH and CDR2 is LQKENI. The CDR3 is made up of 15 amino acids. The V and J ends lost 0 bases and 2 bases respectively, with 9 bases between them.